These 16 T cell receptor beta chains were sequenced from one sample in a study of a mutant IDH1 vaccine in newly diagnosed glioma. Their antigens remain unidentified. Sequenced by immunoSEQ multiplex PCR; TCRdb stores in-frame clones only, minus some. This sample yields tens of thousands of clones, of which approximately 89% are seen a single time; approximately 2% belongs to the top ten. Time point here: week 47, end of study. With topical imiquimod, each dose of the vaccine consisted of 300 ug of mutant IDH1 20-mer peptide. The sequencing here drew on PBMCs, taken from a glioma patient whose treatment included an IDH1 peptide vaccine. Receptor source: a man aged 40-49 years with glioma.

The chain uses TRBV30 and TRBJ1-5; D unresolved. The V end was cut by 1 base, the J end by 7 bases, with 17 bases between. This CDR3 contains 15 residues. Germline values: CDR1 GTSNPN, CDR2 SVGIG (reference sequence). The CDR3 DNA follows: TGTGCCTGGAGTGCAACGGGCTTCGGCGGGCAGCCCCAGCATTTT. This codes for CAWSATGFGGQPQHF.

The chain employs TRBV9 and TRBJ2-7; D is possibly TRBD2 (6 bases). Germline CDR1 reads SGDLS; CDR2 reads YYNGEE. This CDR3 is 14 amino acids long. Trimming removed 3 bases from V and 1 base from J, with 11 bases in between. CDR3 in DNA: TGTGCCAGCAGCGCGCGGGGCACATCCTACGAGCAGTACTTC. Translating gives CASSARGTSYEQYF. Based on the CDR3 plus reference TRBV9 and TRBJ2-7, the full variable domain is DSGVTQTPKHLITATGQRVTLRCSPRSGDLSVYWYQQSLDQGLQFLIQYYNGEERAKGNILERFSAQQFPDLHSELNLSSLELGDSALYFCASSARGTSYEQYFGPGTRLTVT.

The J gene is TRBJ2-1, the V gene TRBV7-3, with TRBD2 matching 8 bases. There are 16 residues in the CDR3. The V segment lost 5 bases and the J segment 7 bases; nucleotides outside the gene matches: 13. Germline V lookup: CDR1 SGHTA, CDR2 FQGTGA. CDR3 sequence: CASSQRGTNLLNEQFF. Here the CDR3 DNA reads TGTGCCAGCAGCCAGCGGGGGACCAACCTCCTGAATGAGCAGTTCTTC.

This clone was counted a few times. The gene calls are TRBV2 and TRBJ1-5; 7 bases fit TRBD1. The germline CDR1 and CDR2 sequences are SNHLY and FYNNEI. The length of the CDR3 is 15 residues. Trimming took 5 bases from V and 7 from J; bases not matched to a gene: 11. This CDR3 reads CASSPQGGRRQPQHF. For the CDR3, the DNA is TGTGCCAGCAGTCCTCAGGGGGGCAGGAGACAGCCCCAGCATTTT.

CDR3 protein: CASSSRGTNYGYTF. The DNA of the CDR3 is TGTGCCAGCAGCTCCCGTGGGACTAACTATGGCTACACCTTC. The chain combines TRBV11-2 with TRBJ1-2; D unclear. Germline loops: CDR1 SGHAT, CDR2 FQNNGV. V was trimmed by 4 bases and J by 0 bases, leaving 9 bases between them. This CDR3 comprises 14 residues.

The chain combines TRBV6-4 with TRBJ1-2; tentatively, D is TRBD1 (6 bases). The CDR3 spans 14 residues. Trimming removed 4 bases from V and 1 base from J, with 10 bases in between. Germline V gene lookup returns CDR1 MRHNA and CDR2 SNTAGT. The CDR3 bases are TGTGCCAGCAGTGGGACAGCGAATAACTATGGCTACACCTTC. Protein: CASSGTANNYGYTF.

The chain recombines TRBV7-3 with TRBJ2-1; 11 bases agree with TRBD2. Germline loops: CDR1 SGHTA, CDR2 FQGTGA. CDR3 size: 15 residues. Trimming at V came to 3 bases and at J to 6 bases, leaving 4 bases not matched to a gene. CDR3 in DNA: TGTGCCAGCAGCTTGACTAGCGGGGCTTTCAATGAGCAGTTCTTC. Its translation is CASSLTSGAFNEQFF.

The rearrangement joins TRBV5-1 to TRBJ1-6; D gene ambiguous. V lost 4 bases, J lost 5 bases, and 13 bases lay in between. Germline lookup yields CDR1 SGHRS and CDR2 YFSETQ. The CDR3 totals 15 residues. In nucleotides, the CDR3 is TGCGCCAGCAGCCGGGAGGCAGTCAATAATTCACCCCTCCACTTT. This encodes CASSREAVNNSPLHF.

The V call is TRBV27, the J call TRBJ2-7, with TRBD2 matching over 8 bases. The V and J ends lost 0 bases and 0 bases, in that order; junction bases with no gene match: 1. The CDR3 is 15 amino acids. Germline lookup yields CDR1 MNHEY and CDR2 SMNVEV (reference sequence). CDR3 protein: CASSLSAGGSYEQYF. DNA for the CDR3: TGTGCCAGCAGTTTATCGGCGGGGGGCTCCTACGAGCAGTACTTC.

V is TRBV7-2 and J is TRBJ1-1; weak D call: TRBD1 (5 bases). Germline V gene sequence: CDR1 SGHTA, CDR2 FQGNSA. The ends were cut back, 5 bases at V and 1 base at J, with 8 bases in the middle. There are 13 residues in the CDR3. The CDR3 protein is CASSLDRNTEAFF. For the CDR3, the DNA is TGTGCCAGCAGCCTTGACAGGAACACTGAAGCTTTCTTT.

CDR3 DNA sequence: TGTGCCAGCTCACCGCCCCTCACGCGGTGGCTAGCGGGGGACCAAGAGACCCAGTACTTC. Translated: CASSPPLTRWLAGDQETQYF. The gene calls are TRBV18 and TRBJ2-5; 10 positions agree with TRBD2. The germline V gene has CDR1 KGHSH and CDR2 LQKENI. CDR3 size: 20 residues. J gave up 0 bases and V 3 bases, and 16 bases lay outside the gene matches. Looking up the rest from reference TRBV18 and TRBJ2-5 gives the full variable domain: NAGVMQNPRHLVRRRGQEARLRCSPMKGHSHVYWYRQLPEEGLKFMVYLQKENIIDESGMPKERFSAEFPKEGPSILRIQQVVRGDSAAYFCASSPPLTRWLAGDQETQYFGPGTRLLVL.

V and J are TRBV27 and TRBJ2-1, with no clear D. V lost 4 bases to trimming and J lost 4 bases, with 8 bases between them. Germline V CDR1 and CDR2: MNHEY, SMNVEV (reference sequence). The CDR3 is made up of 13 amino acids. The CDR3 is CASSSTTYNEQFF. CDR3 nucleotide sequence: TGTGCCAGCAGTTCCACTACTTACAATGAGCAGTTCTTC.

The CDR3 is CASSLSGRTDTQYF. CDR3 DNA sequence: TGTGCCAGCAGCCTATCGGGGCGGACAGATACGCAGTATTTT. The chain links TRBV28 to TRBJ2-3; D could derive from TRBD1 or TRBD2 (5 bases each). Germline CDR1 reads MDHEN; CDR2 reads SYDVKM. The CDR3 is 14 amino acids. Trimming pared 6 bases from V and 3 bases from J, leaving 13 bases between. The whole variable domain, filled in from reference TRBV28 and TRBJ2-3, reads DVKVTQSSRYLVKRTGEKVFLECVQDMDHENMFWYRQDPGLGLRLIYFSYDVKMKEKGDIPEGYSVSREKKERFSLILESASTNQTSMYLCASSLSGRTDTQYFGPGTRLTVL.

This chain's CDR3 is CASSSRRMDRGDYNEQFF. The CDR3 DNA follows: TGTGCCAGCAGCTCTAGACGGATGGACAGGGGGGACTACAATGAGCAGTTCTTC. The chain carries TRBV7-9 and TRBJ2-1, with 10 bases that match TRBD1. The V segment lost 4 bases and the J segment 3 bases; nucleotides outside the gene matches: 12. Looked up from germline, CDR1 is SEHNR and CDR2 is FQNEAQ (reference sequence). The CDR3 contains 18 residues.

CDR3 region: CASSLGAGATDTQYF. Written as DNA, the CDR3 is TGTGCCAGCAGCTTAGGGGCGGGGGCCACAGATACGCAGTATTTT. The chain combines TRBV7-2 with TRBJ2-3; TRBD2 might be the D (7 bases). The CDR3 length is 15 residues. V lost 1 base, J lost 2 bases, and 10 bases lay in between. CDR1 is SGHTA and CDR2 is FQGNSA in the germline V gene.

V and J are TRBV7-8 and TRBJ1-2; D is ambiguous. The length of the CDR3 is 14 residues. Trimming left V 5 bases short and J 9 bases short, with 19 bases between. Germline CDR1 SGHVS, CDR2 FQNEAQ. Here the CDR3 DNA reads TGTGCCAGCAGCGAAGCCTCGGGCCCTTATAGCTACACCTTC. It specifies CASSEASGPYSYTF.